The rows below give T cell receptor beta chains drawn from one sample of a study of T cells in Graves' hyperthyroidism and ophthalmopathy. TCRdb re-analysed the multiplex PCR reads in MiXCR, keeping a single row per CDR3 protein. The data contain a few hundred thousand distinct CDR3 sequences, approximately 15% of them seen just once; the ten biggest clones take up 4.5% to 6%. What was sequenced was blood. Source of these receptors: a woman between 25 and 40 years old with Graves' hyperthyroidism that later progressed to Graves' ophthalmopathy. Both conserved end residues are part of each CDR3. A D gene is named only where the DNA matches it firmly. Only some rows state a clone size, as once, few, many or a class for expanded clones.

clone_size	v_call	j_call	d_call	cdr3_nt	cdr3_aa
many	TRBV28	TRBJ2-5	TRBD1	TGTGCCAGTATGAGGGGGCCCCAAGAGACCCAGTACTTC	CASMRGPQETQYF
many	TRBV28	TRBJ1-5	-	TGTGCCAGCAGTTTGGGACTGAATAGCAATCAGCCCCAGCATTTT	CASSLGLNSNQPQHF
many	TRBV11-2	TRBJ2-1	-	TGTGCCAGCAGTAAAGGGGGAGCTAGCCGTTATGAGCAGTTCTTC	CASSKGGASRYEQFF
many	TRBV5-1	TRBJ1-6	-	TGCGCCAGCAGCTTGGGAGGGGACGGCATGGCCCTCCACTTT	CASSLGGDGMALHF
many	TRBV28	TRBJ1-2	-	TGTGCCAGCAGTCTCCTACCCGGGGCAGGGTCAAGGGGCTACACCTTC	CASSLLPGAGSRGYTF
-	TRBV29-1	TRBJ2-1	TRBD1	TGCAGCTTCTCTGGACAGGACTACAATGAGCAGTTCTTC	CSFSGQDYNEQFF
-	TRBV29-1	TRBJ2-3	TRBD2	TGCAGCGTTGTGGGGACTGATCGGGGGGCAGATACGCAGTATTTT	CSVVGTDRGADTQYF
few	TRBV27	TRBJ2-2	-	TGTGCCAGCAGGGTCCTTGGGGGCGGGGAGCTGTTTTTT	CASRVLGGGELFF
many	TRBV2	TRBJ1-1	-	TGTGCCAGCCAGAGGGGACAAATGAACACTGAAGCTTTCTTT	CASQRGQMNTEAFF
-	TRBV27	TRBJ1-1	-	TGTGCCAGCAGTTTAACACAGGGCCGAACAGGTGAAGCTTTCTTT	CASSLTQGRTGEAFF
few	TRBV7-6	TRBJ1-3	TRBD1	TGTGCCAGTGGACAGGGTGCGGGCACCATATATTTT	CASGQGAGTIYF
many	TRBV12-3/TRBV12-4	TRBJ1-5	TRBD1	TGTGCCAGCAGTCCGCGGACAGGGCCGAATCAGCCCCAGCATTTT	CASSPRTGPNQPQHF
many	TRBV10-3	TRBJ2-7	-	TGTGCCATCAGTGACTCGGCTAGTGCACTTTACAAGCAGTACTTC	CAISDSASALYKQYF
-	TRBV4-2	TRBJ2-2	-	TGTGCCAGCAGCCAAGGTCCATGGGGAGGGGGGAACACCGGGGAGCTGTTTTTT	CASSQGPWGGGNTGELFF
many	TRBV5-5	TRBJ2-7	TRBD2	TGTGCCAGCAGCTTGGAGGAGGGACTAGCGGGAGGATCCTACGAGCAGTACTTC	CASSLEEGLAGGSYEQYF
-	TRBV5-1	TRBJ2-3	TRBD1	TGCGCCAGCAGCTTCCAGGGGGAAAGCACAGATACGCAGTATTTT	CASSFQGESTDTQYF
-	TRBV27	TRBJ1-1	-	TGTGCCAGCAGTTTATCAGACGGGGGCGCGGGGTTTAAGACCACTGAAGCTTTCTTT	CASSLSDGGAGFKTTEAFF
many	TRBV7-2	TRBJ2-5	-	TGTGCCAGCAGCCCGAAGCTTTTTAGGACAGACCCTCAGGGGGAGACCCAGTACTTC	CASSPKLFRTDPQGETQYF
few	TRBV12-5	TRBJ2-2	-	TGTGCTAGTGACAGGGATGTGTCCGGGGAGCTGTTTTTT	CASDRDVSGELFF
many	TRBV28	TRBJ2-7	-	TGTGCCAGCTGCACTAGCTCCTACGAGCAGTACTTC	CASCTSSYEQYF
many	TRBV25-1	TRBJ1-5	-	TGTGCCAGCAGTTGGGGTTCGGAACAGCCCCAGCATTTT	CASSWGSEQPQHF